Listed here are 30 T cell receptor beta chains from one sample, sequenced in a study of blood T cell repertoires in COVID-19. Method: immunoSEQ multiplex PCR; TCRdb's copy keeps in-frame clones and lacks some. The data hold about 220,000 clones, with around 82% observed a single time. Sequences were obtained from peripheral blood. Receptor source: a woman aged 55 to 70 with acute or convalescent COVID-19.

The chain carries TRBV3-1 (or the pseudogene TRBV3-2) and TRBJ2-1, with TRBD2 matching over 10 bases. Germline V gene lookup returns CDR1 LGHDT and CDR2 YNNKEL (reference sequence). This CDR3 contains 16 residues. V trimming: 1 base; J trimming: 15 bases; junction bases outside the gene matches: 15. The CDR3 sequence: CASSQGILAGKHEGFF. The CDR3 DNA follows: TGTGCCAGCAGCCAAGGGATACTAGCGGGGAAACATGAGGGGTTCTTC.

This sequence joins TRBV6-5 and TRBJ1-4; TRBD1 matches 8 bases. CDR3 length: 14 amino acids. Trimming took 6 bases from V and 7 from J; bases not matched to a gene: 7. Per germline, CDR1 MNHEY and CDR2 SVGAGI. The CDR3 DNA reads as TGTGCCAGCAGGTTGACAGGGGCTGGTGAAAAACTGTTTTTT. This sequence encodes CASRLTGAGEKLFF.

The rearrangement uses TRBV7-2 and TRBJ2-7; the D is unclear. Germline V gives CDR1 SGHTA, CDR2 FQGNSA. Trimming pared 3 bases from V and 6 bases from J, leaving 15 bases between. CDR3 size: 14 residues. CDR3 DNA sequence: TGTGCCAGCAGCTTTGCCGACACCATCGCCGAGCAGTACTTC. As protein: CASSFADTIAEQYF.

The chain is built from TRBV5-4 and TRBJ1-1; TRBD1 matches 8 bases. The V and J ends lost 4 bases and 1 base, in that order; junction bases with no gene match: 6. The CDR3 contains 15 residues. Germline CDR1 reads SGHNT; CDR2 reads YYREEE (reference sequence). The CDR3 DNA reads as TGTGCCAGCAGCCCACAGACAGGGGAGAACACTGAAGCTTTCTTT. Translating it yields CASSPQTGENTEAFF.

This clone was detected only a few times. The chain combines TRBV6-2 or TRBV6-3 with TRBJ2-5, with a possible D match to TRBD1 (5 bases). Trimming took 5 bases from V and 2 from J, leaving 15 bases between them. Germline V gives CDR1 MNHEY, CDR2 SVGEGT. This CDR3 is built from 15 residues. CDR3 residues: CASSTPRTRQETQYF. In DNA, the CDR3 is TGTGCCAGCAGTACACCCCGGACAAGACAAGAGACCCAGTACTTC.

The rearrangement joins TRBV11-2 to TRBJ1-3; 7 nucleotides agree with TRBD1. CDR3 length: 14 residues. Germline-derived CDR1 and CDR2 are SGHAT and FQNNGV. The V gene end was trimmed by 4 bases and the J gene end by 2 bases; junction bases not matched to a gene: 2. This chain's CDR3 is CASSYTGAGNTIYF. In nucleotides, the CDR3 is TGTGCCAGCAGCTATACAGGGGCTGGAAACACCATATATTTT.

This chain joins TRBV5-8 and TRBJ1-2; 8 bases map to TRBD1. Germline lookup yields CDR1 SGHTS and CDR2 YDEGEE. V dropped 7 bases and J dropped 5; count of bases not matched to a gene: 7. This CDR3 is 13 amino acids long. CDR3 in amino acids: CASPKGQGYGYTF. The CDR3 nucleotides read TGTGCCAGCCCTAAAGGACAGGGATATGGCTACACCTTC.

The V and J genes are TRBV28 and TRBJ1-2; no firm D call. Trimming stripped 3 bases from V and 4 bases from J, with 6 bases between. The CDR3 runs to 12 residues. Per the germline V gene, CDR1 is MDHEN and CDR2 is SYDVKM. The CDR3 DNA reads TGTGCCAGCAGTTTTATCCTCTATGGCTACACCTTC. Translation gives CASSFILYGYTF.

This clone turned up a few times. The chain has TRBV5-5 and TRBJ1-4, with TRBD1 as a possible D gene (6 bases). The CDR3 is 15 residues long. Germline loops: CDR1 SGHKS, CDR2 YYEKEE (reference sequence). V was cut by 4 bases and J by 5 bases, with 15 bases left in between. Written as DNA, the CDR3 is TGTGCCAGCAGCATAAACAGGGCGGAGAATGAAAAACTGTTTTTT. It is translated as CASSINRAENEKLFF.

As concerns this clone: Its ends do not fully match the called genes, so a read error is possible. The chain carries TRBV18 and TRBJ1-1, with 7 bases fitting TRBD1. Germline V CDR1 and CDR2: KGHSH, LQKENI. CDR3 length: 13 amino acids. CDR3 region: CASSSTQPSGTDF. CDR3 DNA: TGTGCCAGCTCATCTACTCAACCCTCCGGGACAGATTTT.

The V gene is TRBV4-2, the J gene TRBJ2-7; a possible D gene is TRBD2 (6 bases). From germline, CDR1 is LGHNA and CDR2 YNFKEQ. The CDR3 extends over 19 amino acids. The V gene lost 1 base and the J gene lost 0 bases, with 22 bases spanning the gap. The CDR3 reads CASSQVGGESDSSSYEQYF. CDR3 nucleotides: TGTGCCAGCAGCCAAGTTGGAGGGGAATCTGACTCCAGCTCCTACGAGCAGTACTTC.

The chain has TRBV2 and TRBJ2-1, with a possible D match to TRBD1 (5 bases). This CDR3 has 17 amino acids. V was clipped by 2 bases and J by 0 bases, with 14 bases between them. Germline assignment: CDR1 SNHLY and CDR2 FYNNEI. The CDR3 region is CASSEKAGLSSYNEQFF. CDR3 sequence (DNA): TGTGCCAGCAGTGAAAAGGCAGGGCTAAGCTCCTACAATGAGCAGTTCTTC.

The CDR3 reads CASSLVPPTAGYTF. As DNA, the CDR3 is TGTGCCAGCAGCTTAGTACCTCCGACAGCCGGCTACACCTTC. This chain uses TRBV7-2 with TRBJ1-2, with D possibly TRBD1 on 5 matching bases. V gave up 1 base and J gave up 8 bases, with 14 bases separating them. The V gene's germline CDR1 is SGHTA and CDR2 FQGNSA. This CDR3 has 14 residues.

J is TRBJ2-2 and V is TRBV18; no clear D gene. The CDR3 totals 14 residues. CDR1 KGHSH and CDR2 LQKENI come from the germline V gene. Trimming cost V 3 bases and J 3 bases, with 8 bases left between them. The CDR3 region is CASSPNIDTGELFF. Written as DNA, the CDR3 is TGTGCCAGCTCACCTAATATTGACACCGGGGAGCTGTTTTTT.

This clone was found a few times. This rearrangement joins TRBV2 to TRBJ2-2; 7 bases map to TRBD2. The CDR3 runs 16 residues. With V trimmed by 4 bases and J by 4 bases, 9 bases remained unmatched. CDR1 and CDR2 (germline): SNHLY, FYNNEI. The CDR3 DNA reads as TGTGCCAGCAGTGTTCAGCCGGGGGGAGTCACCGGGGAGCTGTTTTTT. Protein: CASSVQPGGVTGELFF.

This CDR3 reads CASRLSGSYGYTF. Written as DNA, the CDR3 is TGTGCCAGCAGACTATCTGGGAGCTATGGCTACACCTTC. This chain uses TRBV5-6 with TRBJ1-2; D not resolved. CDR3 length equals 13 residues. Per the germline V gene, CDR1 is SGHDT and CDR2 is YYEEEE. The V end lost 5 bases, the J end lost 4 bases, and 12 bases lay between the germline ends. Full variable domain (rest looked up from reference TRBV5-6 and TRBJ1-2): DAGVTQSPTHLIKTRGQQVTLRCSPKSGHDTVSWYQQALGQGPQFIFQYYEEEERQRGNFPDRFSGHQFPNYSSELNVNALLLGDSALYLCASRLSGSYGYTFGSGTRLTVV.

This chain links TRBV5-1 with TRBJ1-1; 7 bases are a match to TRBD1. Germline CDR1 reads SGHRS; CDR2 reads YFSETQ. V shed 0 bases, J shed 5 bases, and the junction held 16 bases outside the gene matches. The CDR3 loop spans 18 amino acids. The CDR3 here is CASSLAFQQGIEGTEAFF. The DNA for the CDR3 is TGCGCCAGCAGCTTGGCATTCCAACAGGGGATTGAAGGTACTGAAGCTTTCTTT.

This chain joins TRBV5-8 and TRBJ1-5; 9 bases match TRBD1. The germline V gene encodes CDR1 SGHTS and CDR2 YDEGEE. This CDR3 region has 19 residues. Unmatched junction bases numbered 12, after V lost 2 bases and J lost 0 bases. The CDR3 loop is CASSFLGQGGPYSNQPQHF. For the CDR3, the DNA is TGTGCCAGCAGCTTTTTGGGACAGGGAGGTCCGTATAGCAATCAGCCCCAGCATTTT.

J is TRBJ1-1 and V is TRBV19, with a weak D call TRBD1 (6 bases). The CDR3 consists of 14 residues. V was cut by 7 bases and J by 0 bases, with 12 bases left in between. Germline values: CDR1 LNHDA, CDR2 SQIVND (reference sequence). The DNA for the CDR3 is TGTGCCAGTAAGGGGGTCGGAATGAACACTGAAGCTTTCTTT. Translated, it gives CASKGVGMNTEAFF.

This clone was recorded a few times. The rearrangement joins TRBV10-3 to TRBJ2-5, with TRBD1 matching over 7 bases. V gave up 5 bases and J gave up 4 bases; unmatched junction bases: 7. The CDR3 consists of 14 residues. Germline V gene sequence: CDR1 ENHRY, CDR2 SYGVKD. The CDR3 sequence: CAISPQGKVETQYF. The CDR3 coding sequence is TGTGCCATCAGTCCACAGGGGAAGGTAGAGACCCAGTACTTC.

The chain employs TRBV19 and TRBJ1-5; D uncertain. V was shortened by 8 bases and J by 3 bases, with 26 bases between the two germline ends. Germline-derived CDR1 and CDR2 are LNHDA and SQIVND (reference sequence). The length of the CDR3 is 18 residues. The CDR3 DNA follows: TGTGCCAGTCATAGTATAGACGGAGTGCGGAAGATCAATCAGCCCCAGCATTTT. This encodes CASHSIDGVRKINQPQHF.

The CDR3 DNA sequence: TGTGCCAGCACTACAGGGTGGGAGACCCAGTACTTC. Translated: CASTTGWETQYF. V is TRBV6-4 and J is TRBJ2-5; D possibly corresponds to TRBD1 (6 bases). The V end lost 7 bases, the J end lost 5 bases, and 11 bases lay between the germline ends. Germline CDR1 is MRHNA and CDR2 is SNTAGT. This CDR3 region has 12 residues.

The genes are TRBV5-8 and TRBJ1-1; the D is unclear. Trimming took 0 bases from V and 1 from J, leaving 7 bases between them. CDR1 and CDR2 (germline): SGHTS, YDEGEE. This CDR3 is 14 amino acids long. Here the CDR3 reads CASSLARPNTEAFF. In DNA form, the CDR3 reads TGTGCCAGCAGCTTGGCCAGGCCGAACACTGAAGCTTTCTTT.

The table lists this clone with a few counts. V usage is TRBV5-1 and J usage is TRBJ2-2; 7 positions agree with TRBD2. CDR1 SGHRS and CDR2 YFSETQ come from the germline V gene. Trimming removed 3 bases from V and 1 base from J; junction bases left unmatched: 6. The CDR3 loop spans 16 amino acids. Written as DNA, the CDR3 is TGCGCCAGCAGCTGGGAGGGGTCAGTGAACACCGGGGAGCTGTTTTTT. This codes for CASSWEGSVNTGELFF.

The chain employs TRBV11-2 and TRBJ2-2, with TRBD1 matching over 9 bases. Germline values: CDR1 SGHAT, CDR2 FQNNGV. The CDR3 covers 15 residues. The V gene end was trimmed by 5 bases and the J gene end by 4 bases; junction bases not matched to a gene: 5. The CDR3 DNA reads TGTGCCAGCAGCCCGAGACAGGGGGGCACCGGGGAGCTGTTTTTT. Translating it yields CASSPRQGGTGELFF.

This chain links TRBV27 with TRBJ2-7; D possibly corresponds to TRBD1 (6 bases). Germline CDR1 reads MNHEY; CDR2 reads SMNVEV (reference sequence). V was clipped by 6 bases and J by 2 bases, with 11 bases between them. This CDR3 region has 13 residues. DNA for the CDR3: TGTGCCAGCAGCCGGACAGCAGCCTACGAGCAGTACTTC. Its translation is CASSRTAAYEQYF.

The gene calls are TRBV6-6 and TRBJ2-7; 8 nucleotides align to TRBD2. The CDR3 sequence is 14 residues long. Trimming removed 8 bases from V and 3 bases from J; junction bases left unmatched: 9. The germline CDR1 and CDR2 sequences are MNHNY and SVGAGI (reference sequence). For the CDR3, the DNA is TGTGCCAGCTCCATTGGCGGGGGGATCTACGAGCAGTACTTC. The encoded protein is CASSIGGGIYEQYF.

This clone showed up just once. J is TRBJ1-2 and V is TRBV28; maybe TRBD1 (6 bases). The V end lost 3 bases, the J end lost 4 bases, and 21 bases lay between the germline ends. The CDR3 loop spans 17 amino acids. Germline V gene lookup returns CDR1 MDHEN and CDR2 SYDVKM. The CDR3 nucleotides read TGTGCCAGCAGTTTTGGACCGAGGGGGAGGGGGAGCTATGGCTACACCTTC. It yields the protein CASSFGPRGRGSYGYTF.

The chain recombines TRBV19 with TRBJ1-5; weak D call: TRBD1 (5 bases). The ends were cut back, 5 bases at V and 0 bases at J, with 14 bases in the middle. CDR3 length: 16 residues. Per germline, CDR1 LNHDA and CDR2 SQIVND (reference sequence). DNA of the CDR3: TGTGCCAGTAGTCTACACCCGACAGTTAGCAATCAGCCCCAGCATTTT. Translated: CASSLHPTVSNQPQHF.

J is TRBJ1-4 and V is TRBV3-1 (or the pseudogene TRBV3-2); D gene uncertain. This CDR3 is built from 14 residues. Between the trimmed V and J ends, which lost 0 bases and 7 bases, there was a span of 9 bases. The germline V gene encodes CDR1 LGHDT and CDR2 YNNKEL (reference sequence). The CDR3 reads CASSQDTVVEKLFF. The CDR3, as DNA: TGTGCCAGCAGCCAAGATACAGTAGTTGAAAAACTGTTTTTT.